The 17 T cell receptor beta chains listed next were all sequenced from one sample in a study of blood T cell repertoires in COVID-19 (dated by TCRdb to 2020 to 2021). The method behind the library was the immunoSEQ multiplex PCR assay. TCRdb mirrors the immuneACCESS table, restricted to in-frame sequences. Some clones are absent from its copies; in checked studies, under half trace to an unresolved V gene, and the reason for the others is unknown. Counted in this sample were some 350,000 clones; more than 75% of them appeared once. The biggest ten clones account for under 3% of the sample. Sequencing was done on a sample of PBMCs or T cells enriched from blood (not recorded which). The receptors were sampled from a woman aged 25 to 45 who had recovered from COVID-19.

V is TRBV28 and J is TRBJ1-2; TRBD1 might be the D (6 bases). CDR3 size: 13 residues. In germline, CDR1 is MDHEN, CDR2 SYDVKM. The V end lost 3 bases, the J end lost 4 bases, and 9 bases lay between the germline ends. Written as DNA, the CDR3 is TGTGCCAGCAGTTTGATACAGGGCTATGGCTACACCTTC. As protein: CASSLIQGYGYTF.

There are a few counts of this clone. The rearrangement joins TRBV24-1 to TRBJ2-1; 14 bases line up with TRBD2. The junction had 6 bases not matched to a gene; V was cut back by 3 bases and J by 9 bases. The CDR3 has 16 amino acids. The germline V gene encodes CDR1 KGHDR and CDR2 SFDVKD. The CDR3: CATSDPGTSGSAEQFF. Here the CDR3 DNA reads TGTGCCACCAGTGATCCCGGGACTAGCGGGAGTGCTGAGCAGTTCTTC.

The V and J genes are TRBV4-1 and TRBJ1-1; 7 nucleotides line up with TRBD1. Germline CDR1 and CDR2: MGHRA and YSYEKL. Trimming at V came to 2 bases and at J to 0 bases, leaving 9 bases not matched to a gene. This CDR3 is 17 amino acids long. The CDR3 reads CASSQPLRTGMNTEAFF. The CDR3 DNA reads as TGCGCCAGCAGCCAACCCCTCAGGACAGGAATGAACACTGAAGCTTTCTTT.

This chain joins TRBV19 and TRBJ1-5, with D uncertain. The V end was cut by 5 bases, the J end by 5 bases, with 13 bases between. The CDR3 contains 14 residues. Germline CDR1 and CDR2: LNHDA and SQIVND (reference sequence). The CDR3 region has the DNA TGTGCCAGTAGTCCGGGGTCGTTTTATCAGCCCCAGCATTTT. This codes for CASSPGSFYQPQHF. The full variable domain, its missing parts supplied by reference TRBV19 and TRBJ1-5, is DGGITQSPKYLFRKEGQNVTLSCEQNLNHDAMYWYRQDPGQGLRLIYYSQIVNDFQKGDIAEGYSVSREKKESFPLTVTSAQKNPTAFYLCASSPGSFYQPQHFGDGTRLSIL.

The rearrangement uses TRBV5-1 and TRBJ2-7; D uncertain. Germline CDR1 is SGHRS and CDR2 is YFSETQ. The CDR3 covers 12 residues. Trimming pared 1 base from V and 7 bases from J, leaving 9 bases between. The CDR3 loop reads CASSLSSGEQYF. CDR3 in DNA: TGCGCCAGCAGCTTGTCCTCCGGGGAGCAGTACTTC.

V and J are TRBV5-1 and TRBJ1-2; 9 bases are shared with TRBD1. V trimming: 4 bases; J trimming: 6 bases; junction bases outside the gene matches: 7. Germline CDR1 reads SGHRS; CDR2 reads YFSETQ. The CDR3 covers 14 residues. The CDR3 reads CASSLRQGVDGYTF. CDR3 DNA sequence: TGCGCCAGCAGCCTAAGACAGGGGGTGGATGGCTACACCTTC.

V usage is TRBV5-4 and J usage is TRBJ2-5, with 11 positions matching TRBD1. The CDR3 runs 16 residues. V lost 0 bases to trimming and J lost 1 base; unmatched junction nucleotides: 2. The germline V gene encodes CDR1 SGHNT and CDR2 YYREEE (reference sequence). CDR3 sequence (DNA): TGTGCCAGCAGCTTGGCCGGGACAGGGGGCCAAGAGACCCAGTACTTC. Amino acid sequence: CASSLAGTGGQETQYF.

V usage is TRBV5-1 and J usage is TRBJ2-7; TRBD1 agrees at 7 bases. Unmatched junction bases numbered 6, after V lost 2 bases and J lost 4 bases. The CDR3 contains 14 residues. CDR1 and CDR2 from the germline V gene are SGHRS and YFSETQ. In nucleotides, the CDR3 is TGCGCCAGCAGCTTTTGGACAGGTACATACGAGCAGTACTTC. This gives the protein CASSFWTGTYEQYF. Complete variable domain (other parts from reference TRBV5-1 and TRBJ2-7): KAGVTQTPRYLIKTRGQQVTLSCSPISGHRSVSWYQQTPGQGLQFLFEYFSETQRNKGNFPGRFSGRQFSNSRSEMNVSTLELGDSALYLCASSFWTGTYEQYFGPGTRLTVT.

DNA of the CDR3: TGTGCCAGCAGCTTGGTATCGGGGGATTCACCCCTCCACTTT. Its translation: CASSLVSGDSPLHF. This rearrangement joins TRBV5-5 to TRBJ1-6; tentative D call: TRBD1 (5 bases). Trimming pared 0 bases from V and 8 bases from J, leaving 9 bases between. The CDR3 consists of 14 residues. Germline V lookup: CDR1 SGHKS, CDR2 YYEKEE (reference sequence).

A remark on this clone: Other DNA sequences in this sample translate to the same CDR3. V gene TRBV5-1 combines with J gene TRBJ1-5; D is unresolved. CDR3 length: 14 amino acids. CDR1 is SGHRS, CDR2 YFSETQ, per germline. Trimming pared 0 bases from V and 4 bases from J, leaving 8 bases between. CDR3 DNA sequence: TGCGCCAGCAGCTTGGGGACGGGGAATCAGCCCCAGCATTTT. This encodes CASSLGTGNQPQHF. Using reference TRBV5-1 and TRBJ1-5 for the parts outside the CDR3, the full variable domain is KAGVTQTPRYLIKTRGQQVTLSCSPISGHRSVSWYQQTPGQGLQFLFEYFSETQRNKGNFPGRFSGRQFSNSRSEMNVSTLELGDSALYLCASSLGTGNQPQHFGDGTRLSIL.

This clone was counted between two and nine times. This chain uses TRBV6-5 with TRBJ1-3, with a possible D match to TRBD1 (6 bases). Germline V CDR1 and CDR2: MNHEY, SVGAGI. The CDR3 is 15 amino acids. V shed 10 bases and J shed 3 bases, with 19 bases lying between them. The CDR3 loop is CATELEQGVGNTIYF. The CDR3 region has the DNA TGTGCCACCGAACTAGAACAGGGAGTTGGAAACACCATATATTTT.

The chain carries TRBV5-6 and TRBJ2-7; TRBD1 matches at 8 bases. The CDR3 sequence is 14 residues long. Germline-derived CDR1 and CDR2 are SGHDT and YYEEEE. The V and J ends lost 2 bases and 1 base, in that order; junction bases with no gene match: 2. DNA for the CDR3: TGTGCCAGCAGCTTAGGACAGGGATCCTACGAGCAGTACTTC. This gives the protein CASSLGQGSYEQYF. Drawing the rest from reference TRBV5-6 and TRBJ2-7, the complete variable domain is DAGVTQSPTHLIKTRGQQVTLRCSPKSGHDTVSWYQQALGQGPQFIFQYYEEEERQRGNFPDRFSGHQFPNYSSELNVNALLLGDSALYLCASSLGQGSYEQYFGPGTRLTVT.

The V call is TRBV10-3, the J call TRBJ1-2; D perhaps matches TRBD1 (5 bases). CDR3 length: 15 amino acids. The germline V and J ends were trimmed by 4 bases and 3 bases, with 15 bases remaining between them. The germline V gene encodes CDR1 ENHRY and CDR2 SYGVKD. This CDR3 is CAISGQMTGDYGYTF. The CDR3 DNA is TGTGCCATCAGTGGACAGATGACGGGGGACTATGGCTACACCTTC.

The chain has TRBV6-1 and TRBJ2-1, with 8 bases matching TRBD2. The CDR3 sequence is 16 residues long. In germline, CDR1 is MNHNS, CDR2 SASEGT. Trimming took 0 bases from V and 7 from J; bases not matched to a gene: 8. DNA of the CDR3: TGTGCCAGCAGTGAAGCGAGAGCGGGAGTAAGGAATGAGCAGTTCTTC. This sequence encodes CASSEARAGVRNEQFF.

The chain employs TRBV6-1 and TRBJ2-1; no definite D call. The germline gives CDR1 MNHNS, CDR2 SASEGT. The V end lost 2 bases, the J end lost 7 bases, and 9 bases lay between the germline ends. The CDR3 consists of 13 residues. Written as DNA, the CDR3 is TGTGCCAGCAGTGAACCGGGTTGGAATGAGCAGTTCTTC. It codes for CASSEPGWNEQFF.

This chain uses TRBV6-5 with TRBJ2-2; possible D gene TRBD1, 6 bases. The CDR3 runs to 14 residues. V was pared by 5 bases and J by 5 bases, with 12 bases between. CDR1 and CDR2 from the germline V gene are MNHEY and SVGAGI. The DNA of the CDR3 is TGTGCCAGCAGTAGGGGACAACAGACCGGGGAGCTGTTTTTT. This gives the protein CASSRGQQTGELFF.

CDR3 nucleotide sequence: TGTGCCAGCAGCGGGACAGGGTGGACTGAAGCTTTCTTT. Its translation: CASSGTGWTEAFF. The rearrangement links TRBV27 to TRBJ1-1, with 9 bases fitting TRBD1. The V gene's germline CDR1 is MNHEY and CDR2 SMNVEV (reference sequence). The ends lost 6 bases at V and 5 bases at J; junction bases unmatched: 4. CDR3 length equals 13 residues.